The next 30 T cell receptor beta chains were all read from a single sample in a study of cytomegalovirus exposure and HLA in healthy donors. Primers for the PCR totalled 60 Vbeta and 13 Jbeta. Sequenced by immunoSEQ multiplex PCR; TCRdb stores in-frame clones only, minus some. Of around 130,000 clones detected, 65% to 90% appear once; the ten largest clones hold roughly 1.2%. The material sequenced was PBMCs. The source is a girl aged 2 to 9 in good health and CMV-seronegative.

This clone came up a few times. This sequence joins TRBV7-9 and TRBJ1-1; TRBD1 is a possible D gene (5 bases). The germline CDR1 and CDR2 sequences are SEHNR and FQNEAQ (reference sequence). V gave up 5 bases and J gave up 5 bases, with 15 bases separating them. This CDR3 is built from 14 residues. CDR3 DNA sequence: TGTGCCAGCAGCACGACAGCCGGGTCGACTGAAGCTTTCTTT. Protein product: CASSTTAGSTEAFF. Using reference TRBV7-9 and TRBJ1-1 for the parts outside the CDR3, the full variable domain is DTGVSQNPRHKITKRGQNVTFRCDPISEHNRLYWYRQTLGQGPEFLTYFQNEAQLEKSRLLSDRFSAERPKGSFSTLEIQRTEQGDSAMYLCASSTTAGSTEAFFGQGTRLTVV.

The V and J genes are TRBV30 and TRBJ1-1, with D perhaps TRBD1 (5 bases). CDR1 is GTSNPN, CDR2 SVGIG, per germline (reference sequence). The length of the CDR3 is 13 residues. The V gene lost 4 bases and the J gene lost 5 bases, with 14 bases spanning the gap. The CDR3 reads CAWKWQGGTEAFF. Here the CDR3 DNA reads TGTGCCTGGAAATGGCAGGGAGGGACTGAAGCTTTCTTT.

For the CDR3, the DNA is TGTGCCAGCGACGACATGTCCGGCTACACCTTC. Its translation is CASDDMSGYTF. The chain employs TRBV2 and TRBJ1-2; D is undetermined. Germline CDR1 SNHLY, CDR2 FYNNEI. This CDR3 is 11 amino acids long. Trimming shortened V by 8 bases and J by 8 bases, and 12 bases separated the two germline ends.

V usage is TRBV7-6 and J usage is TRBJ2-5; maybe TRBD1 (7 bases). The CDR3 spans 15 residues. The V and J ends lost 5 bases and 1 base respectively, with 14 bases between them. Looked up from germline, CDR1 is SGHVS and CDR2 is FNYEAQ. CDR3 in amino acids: CASSLHRGGQETQYF. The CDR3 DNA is TGTGCCAGCAGCCTACACAGGGGAGGCCAAGAGACCCAGTACTTC. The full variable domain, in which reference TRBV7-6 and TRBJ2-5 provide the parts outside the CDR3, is GAGVSQSPRYKVTKRGQDVALRCDPISGHVSLYWYRQALGQGPEFLTYFNYEAQQDKSGLPNDRFSAERPEGSISTLTIQRTEQRDSAMYRCASSLHRGGQETQYFGPGTRLLVL.

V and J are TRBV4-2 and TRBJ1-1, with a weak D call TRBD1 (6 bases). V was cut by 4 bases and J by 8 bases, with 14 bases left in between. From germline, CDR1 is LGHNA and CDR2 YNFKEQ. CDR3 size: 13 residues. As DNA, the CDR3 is TGTGCCAGCAGCCCCCGGACAGCCCCGGAAGCTTTCTTT. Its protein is CASSPRTAPEAFF.

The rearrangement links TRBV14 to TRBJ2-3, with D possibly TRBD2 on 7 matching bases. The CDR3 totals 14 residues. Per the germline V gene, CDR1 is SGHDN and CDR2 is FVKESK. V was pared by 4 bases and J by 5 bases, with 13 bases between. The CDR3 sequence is CASSRGGAGDTQYF. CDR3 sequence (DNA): TGTGCCAGCAGCCGCGGGGGCGCAGGAGATACGCAGTATTTT.

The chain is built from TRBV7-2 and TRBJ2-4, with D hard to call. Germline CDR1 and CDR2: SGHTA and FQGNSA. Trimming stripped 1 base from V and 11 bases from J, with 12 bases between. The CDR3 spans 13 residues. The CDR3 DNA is TGTGCCAGCAGCTTAGGATTCGACTCACTTCAGTACTTC. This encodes CASSLGFDSLQYF.

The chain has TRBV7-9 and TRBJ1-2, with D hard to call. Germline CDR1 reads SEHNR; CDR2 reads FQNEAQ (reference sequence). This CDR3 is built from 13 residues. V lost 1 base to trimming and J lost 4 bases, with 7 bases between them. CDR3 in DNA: TGTGCCAGCAGCTTAGGGACTTTCTATGGCTACACCTTC. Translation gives CASSLGTFYGYTF. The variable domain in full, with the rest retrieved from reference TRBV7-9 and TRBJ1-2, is DTGVSQNPRHKITKRGQNVTFRCDPISEHNRLYWYRQTLGQGPEFLTYFQNEAQLEKSRLLSDRFSAERPKGSFSTLEIQRTEQGDSAMYLCASSLGTFYGYTFGSGTRLTVV.

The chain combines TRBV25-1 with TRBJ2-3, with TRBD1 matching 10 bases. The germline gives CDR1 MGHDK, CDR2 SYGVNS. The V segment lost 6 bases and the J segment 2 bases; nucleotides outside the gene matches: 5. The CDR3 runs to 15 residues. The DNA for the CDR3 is TGTGCCAGCAGGGGACAGGGGCCTTACACAGATACGCAGTATTTT. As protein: CASRGQGPYTDTQYF.

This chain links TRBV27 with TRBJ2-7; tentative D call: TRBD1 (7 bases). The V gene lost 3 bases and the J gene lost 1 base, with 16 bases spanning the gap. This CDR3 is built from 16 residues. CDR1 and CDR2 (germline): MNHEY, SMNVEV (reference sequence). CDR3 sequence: CASSLESPGGSYEQYF. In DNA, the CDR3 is TGTGCCAGCAGTTTGGAGAGCCCAGGGGGGTCCTACGAGCAGTACTTC.

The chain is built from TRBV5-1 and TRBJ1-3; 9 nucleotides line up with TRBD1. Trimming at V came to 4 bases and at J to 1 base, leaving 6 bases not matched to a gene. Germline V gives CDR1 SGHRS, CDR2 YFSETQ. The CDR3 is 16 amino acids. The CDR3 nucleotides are TGCGCCAGCAGCGAGGGGGGGACAGGGTCTGGAAACACCATATATTTT. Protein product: CASSEGGTGSGNTIYF.

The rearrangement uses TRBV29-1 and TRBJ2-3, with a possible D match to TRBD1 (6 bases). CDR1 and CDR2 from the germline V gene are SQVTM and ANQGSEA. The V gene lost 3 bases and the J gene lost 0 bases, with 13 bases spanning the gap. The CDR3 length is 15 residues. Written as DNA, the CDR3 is TGCAGCGTTGAGGTCTGGGACACGAGCACAGATACGCAGTATTTT. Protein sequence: CSVEVWDTSTDTQYF.

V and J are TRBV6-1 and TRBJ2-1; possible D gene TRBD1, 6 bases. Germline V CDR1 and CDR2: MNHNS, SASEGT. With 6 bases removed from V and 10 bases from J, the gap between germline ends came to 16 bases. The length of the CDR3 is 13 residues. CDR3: CASRNQQGGEQFF. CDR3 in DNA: TGTGCCAGCAGGAATCAACAGGGTGGCGAGCAGTTCTTC.

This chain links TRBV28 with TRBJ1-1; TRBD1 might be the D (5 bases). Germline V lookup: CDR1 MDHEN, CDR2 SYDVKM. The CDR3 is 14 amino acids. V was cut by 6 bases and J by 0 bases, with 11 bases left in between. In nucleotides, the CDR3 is TGTGCCAGCAGGAACGGGGGAATGAACACTGAAGCTTTCTTT. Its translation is CASRNGGMNTEAFF.

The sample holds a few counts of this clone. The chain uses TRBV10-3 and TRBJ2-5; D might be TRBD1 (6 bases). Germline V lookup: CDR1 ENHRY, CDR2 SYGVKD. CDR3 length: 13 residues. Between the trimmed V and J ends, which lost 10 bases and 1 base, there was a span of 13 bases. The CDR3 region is CATRDKVQETQYF. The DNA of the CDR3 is TGTGCCACCCGGGACAAGGTCCAAGAGACCCAGTACTTC.

CDR3 bases: TGCGCCAGCAGCTTTGGACAGGCGTCCTCTGGAAACACCATATATTTT. Amino acids: CASSFGQASSGNTIYF. This sequence joins TRBV5-1 and TRBJ1-3; 7 nucleotides agree with TRBD1. The CDR3 runs to 16 residues. The V segment lost 2 bases and the J segment 0 bases; nucleotides outside the gene matches: 5. Germline V CDR1 and CDR2: SGHRS, YFSETQ.

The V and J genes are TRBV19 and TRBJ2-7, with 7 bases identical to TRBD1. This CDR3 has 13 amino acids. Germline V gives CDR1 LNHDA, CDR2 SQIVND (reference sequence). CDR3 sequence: CAISPGTDYEQYF. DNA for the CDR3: TGTGCAATTTCCCCCGGGACAGACTACGAGCAGTACTTC.

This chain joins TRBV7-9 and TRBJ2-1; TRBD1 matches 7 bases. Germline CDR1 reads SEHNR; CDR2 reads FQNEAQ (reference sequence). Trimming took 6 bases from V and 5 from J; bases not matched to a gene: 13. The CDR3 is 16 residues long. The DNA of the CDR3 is TGTGCCAGCAGTCCTGGGGACAGACCGAAGAACAATGAGCAGTTCTTC. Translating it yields CASSPGDRPKNNEQFF.

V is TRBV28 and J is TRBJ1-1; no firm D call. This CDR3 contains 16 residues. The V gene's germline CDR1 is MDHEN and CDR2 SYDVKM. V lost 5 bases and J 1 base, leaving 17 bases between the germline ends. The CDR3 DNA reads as TGTGCCAGCAGTAGCATCGGAGGGCGGACGAACACTGAAGCTTTCTTT. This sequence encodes CASSSIGGRTNTEAFF. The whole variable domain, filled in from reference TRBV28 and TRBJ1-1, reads DVKVTQSSRYLVKRTGEKVFLECVQDMDHENMFWYRQDPGLGLRLIYFSYDVKMKEKGDIPEGYSVSREKKERFSLILESASTNQTSMYLCASSSIGGRTNTEAFFGQGTRLTVV.

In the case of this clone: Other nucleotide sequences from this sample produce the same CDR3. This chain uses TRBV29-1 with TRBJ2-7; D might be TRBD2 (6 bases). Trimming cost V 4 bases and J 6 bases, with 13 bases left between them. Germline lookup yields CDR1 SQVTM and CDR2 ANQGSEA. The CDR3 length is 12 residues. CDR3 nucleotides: TGCAGCGTTGTTAGCGGAGGGGCCGAGCAGTACTTC. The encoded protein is CSVVSGGAEQYF.

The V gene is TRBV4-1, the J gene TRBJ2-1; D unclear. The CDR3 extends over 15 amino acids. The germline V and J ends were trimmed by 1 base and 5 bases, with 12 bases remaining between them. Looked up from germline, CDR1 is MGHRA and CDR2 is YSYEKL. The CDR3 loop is CASSQANRINNEQFF. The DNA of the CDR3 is TGCGCCAGCAGCCAAGCGAACAGAATAAACAATGAGCAGTTCTTC.

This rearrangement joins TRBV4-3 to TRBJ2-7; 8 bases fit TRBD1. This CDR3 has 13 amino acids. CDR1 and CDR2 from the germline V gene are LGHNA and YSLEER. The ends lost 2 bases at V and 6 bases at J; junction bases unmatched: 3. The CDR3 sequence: CASSQYRGSEQYF. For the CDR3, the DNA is TGCGCCAGCAGCCAATACAGGGGGAGCGAGCAGTACTTC.

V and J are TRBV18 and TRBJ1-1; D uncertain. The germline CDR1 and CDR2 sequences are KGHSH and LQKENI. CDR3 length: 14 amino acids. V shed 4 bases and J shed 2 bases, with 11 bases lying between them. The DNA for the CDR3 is TGTGCCAGCTCACGGGCTGACACCAACACTGAAGCTTTCTTT. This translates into CASSRADTNTEAFF. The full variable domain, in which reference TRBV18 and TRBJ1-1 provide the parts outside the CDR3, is NAGVMQNPRHLVRRRGQEARLRCSPMKGHSHVYWYRQLPEEGLKFMVYLQKENIIDESGMPKERFSAEFPKEGPSILRIQQVVRGDSAAYFCASSRADTNTEAFFGQGTRLTVV.

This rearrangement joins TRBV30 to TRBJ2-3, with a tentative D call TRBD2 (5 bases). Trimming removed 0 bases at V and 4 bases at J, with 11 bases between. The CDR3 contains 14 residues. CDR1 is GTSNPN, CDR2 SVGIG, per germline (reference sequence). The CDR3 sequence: CAWSVRVSPDTQYF. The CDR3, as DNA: TGTGCCTGGAGTGTGAGGGTATCACCAGATACGCAGTATTTT.

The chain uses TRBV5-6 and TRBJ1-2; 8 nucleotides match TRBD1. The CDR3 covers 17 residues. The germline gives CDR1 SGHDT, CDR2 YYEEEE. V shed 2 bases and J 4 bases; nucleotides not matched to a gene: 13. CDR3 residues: CASSLLLPGTGSYGYTF. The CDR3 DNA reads TGTGCCAGCAGCTTACTGCTACCAGGGACAGGAAGCTATGGCTACACCTTC.

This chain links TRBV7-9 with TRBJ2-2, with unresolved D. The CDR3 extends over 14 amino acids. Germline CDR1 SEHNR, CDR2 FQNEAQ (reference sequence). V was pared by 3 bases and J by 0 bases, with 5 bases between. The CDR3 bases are TGTGCCAGCAGCTTTACAGCGAACACCGGGGAGCTGTTTTTT. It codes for CASSFTANTGELFF. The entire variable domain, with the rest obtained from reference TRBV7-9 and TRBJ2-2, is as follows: DTGVSQNPRHKITKRGQNVTFRCDPISEHNRLYWYRQTLGQGPEFLTYFQNEAQLEKSRLLSDRFSAERPKGSFSTLEIQRTEQGDSAMYLCASSFTANTGELFFGEGSRLTVL.

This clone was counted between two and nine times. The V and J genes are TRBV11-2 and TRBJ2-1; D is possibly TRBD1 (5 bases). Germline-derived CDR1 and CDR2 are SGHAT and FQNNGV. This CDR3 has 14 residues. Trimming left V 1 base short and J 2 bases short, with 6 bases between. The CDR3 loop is CASSLGGPYNEQFF. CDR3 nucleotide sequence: TGTGCCAGCAGCTTAGGGGGCCCCTACAATGAGCAGTTCTTC.

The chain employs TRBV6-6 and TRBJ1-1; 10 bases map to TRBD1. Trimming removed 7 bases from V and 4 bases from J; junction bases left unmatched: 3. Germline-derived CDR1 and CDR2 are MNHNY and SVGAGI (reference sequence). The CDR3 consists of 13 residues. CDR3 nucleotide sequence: TGTGCCAGCAAGACAGGGGGCAGCACTGAAGCTTTCTTT. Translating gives CASKTGGSTEAFF.

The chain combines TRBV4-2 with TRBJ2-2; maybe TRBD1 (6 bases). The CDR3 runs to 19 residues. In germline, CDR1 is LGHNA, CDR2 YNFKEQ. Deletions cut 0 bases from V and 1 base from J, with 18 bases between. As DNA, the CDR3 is TGTGCCAGCAGCCAAGAGGCCCATGGGCAGGGGTTGAACACCGGGGAGCTGTTTTTT. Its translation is CASSQEAHGQGLNTGELFF.

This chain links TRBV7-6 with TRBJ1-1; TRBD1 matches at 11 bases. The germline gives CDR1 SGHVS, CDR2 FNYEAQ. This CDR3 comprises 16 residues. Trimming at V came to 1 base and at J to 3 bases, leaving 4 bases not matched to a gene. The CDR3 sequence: CASSLDPGQGDTEAFF. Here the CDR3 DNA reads TGTGCCAGCAGCTTAGATCCGGGACAGGGGGACACTGAAGCTTTCTTT.